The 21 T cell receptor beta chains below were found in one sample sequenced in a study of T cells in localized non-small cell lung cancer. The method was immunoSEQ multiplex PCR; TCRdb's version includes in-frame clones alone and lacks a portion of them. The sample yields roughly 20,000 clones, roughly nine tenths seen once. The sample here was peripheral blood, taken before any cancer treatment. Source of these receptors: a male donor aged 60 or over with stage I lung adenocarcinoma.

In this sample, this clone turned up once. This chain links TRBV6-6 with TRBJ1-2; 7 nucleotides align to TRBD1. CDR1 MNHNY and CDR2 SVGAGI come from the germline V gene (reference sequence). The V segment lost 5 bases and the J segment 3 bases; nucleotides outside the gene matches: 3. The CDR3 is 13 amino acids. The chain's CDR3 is CASSEGADYGYTF. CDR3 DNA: TGTGCCAGCAGTGAGGGGGCAGACTATGGCTACACCTTC.

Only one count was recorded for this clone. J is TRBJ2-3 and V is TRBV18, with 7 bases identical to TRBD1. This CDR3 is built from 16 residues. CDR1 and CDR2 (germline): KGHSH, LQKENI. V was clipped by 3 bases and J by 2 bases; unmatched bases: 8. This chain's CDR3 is CASSPLETGHTDTQYF. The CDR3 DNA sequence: TGTGCCAGCTCACCCTTGGAGACAGGGCACACAGATACGCAGTATTTT.

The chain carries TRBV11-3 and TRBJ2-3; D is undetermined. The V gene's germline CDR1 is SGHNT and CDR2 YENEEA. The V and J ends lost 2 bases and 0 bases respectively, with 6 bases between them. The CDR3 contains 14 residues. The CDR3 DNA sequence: TGTGCCAGCAGCTTATCCGCTAGCACAGATACGCAGTATTTT. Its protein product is CASSLSASTDTQYF.

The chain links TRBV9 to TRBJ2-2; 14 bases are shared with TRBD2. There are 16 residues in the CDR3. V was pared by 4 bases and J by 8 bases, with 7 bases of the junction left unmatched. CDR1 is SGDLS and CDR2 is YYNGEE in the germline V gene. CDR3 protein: CASSLGLAGVTGELFF. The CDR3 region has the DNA TGTGCCAGCAGCCTGGGACTAGCGGGAGTAACAGGGGAGCTGTTTTTT.

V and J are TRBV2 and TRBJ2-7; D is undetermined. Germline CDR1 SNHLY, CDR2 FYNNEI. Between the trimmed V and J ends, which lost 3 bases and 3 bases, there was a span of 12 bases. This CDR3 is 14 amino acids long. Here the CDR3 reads CASSDLEGIYEQYF. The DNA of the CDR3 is TGTGCCAGCAGTGACCTAGAAGGGATCTACGAGCAGTACTTC.

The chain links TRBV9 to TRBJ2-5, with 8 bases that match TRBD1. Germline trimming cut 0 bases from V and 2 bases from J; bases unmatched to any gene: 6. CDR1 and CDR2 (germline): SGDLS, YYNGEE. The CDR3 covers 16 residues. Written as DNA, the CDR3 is TGTGCCAGCAGCGTAGCTAACAGGGGGGTTCAAGAGACCCAGTACTTC. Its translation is CASSVANRGVQETQYF.

CDR3 in amino acids: CASSLWSGGEETQYF. As DNA, the CDR3 is TGTGCCAGCAGCTTATGGAGTGGGGGAGAAGAGACCCAGTACTTC. This sequence joins TRBV7-6 and TRBJ2-5; D tentatively fits TRBD1 or TRBD2 (5 bases each). Per the germline V gene, CDR1 is SGHVS and CDR2 is FNYEAQ. This CDR3 comprises 15 residues. V lost 2 bases and J lost 3, with 13 bases in between.

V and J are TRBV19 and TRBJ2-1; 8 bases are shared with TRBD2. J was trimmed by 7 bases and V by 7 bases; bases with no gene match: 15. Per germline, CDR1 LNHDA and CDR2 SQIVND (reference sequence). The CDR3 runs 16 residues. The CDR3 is CASTSMASGQGNEQFF. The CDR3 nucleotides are TGTGCCAGTACCTCCATGGCTAGCGGGCAGGGAAATGAGCAGTTCTTC.

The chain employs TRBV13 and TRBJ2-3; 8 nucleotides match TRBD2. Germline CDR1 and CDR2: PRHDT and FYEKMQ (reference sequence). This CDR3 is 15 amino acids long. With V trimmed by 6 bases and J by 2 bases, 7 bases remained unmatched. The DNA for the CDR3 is TGTGCCAGCAGTGCGGGGGGCTCCCACACAGATACGCAGTATTTT. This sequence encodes CASSAGGSHTDTQYF.

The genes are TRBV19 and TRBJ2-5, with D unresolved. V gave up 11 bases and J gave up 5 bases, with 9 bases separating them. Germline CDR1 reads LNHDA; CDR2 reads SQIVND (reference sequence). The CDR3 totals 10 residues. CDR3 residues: CAVGRETQYF. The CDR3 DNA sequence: TGTGCCGTCGGGCGGGAGACCCAGTACTTC.

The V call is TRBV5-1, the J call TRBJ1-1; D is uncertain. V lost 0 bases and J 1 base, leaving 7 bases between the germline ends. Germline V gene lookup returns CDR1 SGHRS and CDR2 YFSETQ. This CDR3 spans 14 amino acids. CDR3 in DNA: TGCGCCAGCAGCTTGGCACGAGGGAACACTGAAGCTTTCTTT. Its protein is CASSLARGNTEAFF.

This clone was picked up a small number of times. The CDR3 bases are TGCGCCAGCAGCAAGACTAGCGGGAGCTCCTACAATGAGCAGTTCTTC. Amino acids: CASSKTSGSSYNEQFF. V gene TRBV5-1 combines with J gene TRBJ2-1, with 12 bases lining up with TRBD2. After removal of 4 bases from V and 0 bases from J, the junction contained 2 bases not matched to a gene. The CDR3 totals 16 residues. Germline V lookup: CDR1 SGHRS, CDR2 YFSETQ.

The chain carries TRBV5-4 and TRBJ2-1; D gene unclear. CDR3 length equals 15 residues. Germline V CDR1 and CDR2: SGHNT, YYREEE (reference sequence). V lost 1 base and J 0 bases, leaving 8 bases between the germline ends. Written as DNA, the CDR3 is TGTGCCAGCAGCTTGACGAGCTTCTCCTACAATGAGCAGTTCTTC. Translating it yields CASSLTSFSYNEQFF.

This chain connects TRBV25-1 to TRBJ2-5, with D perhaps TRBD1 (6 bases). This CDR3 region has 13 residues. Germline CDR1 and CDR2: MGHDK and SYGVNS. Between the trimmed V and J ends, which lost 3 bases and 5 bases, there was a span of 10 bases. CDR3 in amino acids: CASSDRGTETQYF. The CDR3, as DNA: TGTGCCAGCAGTGACAGGGGTACGGAGACCCAGTACTTC.

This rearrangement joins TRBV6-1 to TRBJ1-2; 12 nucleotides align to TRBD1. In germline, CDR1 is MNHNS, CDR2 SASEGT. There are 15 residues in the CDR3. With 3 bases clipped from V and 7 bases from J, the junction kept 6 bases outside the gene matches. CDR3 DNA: TGTGCCAGCAGTGAGGGGACAGGGGGCGTTTCTGGCTACACCTTC. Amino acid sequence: CASSEGTGGVSGYTF.

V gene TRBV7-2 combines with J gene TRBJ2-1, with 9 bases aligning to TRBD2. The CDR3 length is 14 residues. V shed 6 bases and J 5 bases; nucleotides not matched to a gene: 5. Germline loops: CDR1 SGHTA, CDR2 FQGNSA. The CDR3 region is CASSRLAENNEQFF. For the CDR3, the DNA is TGTGCCAGCAGTCGACTAGCGGAGAACAATGAGCAGTTCTTC.

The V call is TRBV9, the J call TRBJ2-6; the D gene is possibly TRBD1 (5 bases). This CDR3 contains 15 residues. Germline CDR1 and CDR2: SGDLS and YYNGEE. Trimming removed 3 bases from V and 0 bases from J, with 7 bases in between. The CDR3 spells CASSAGNSGANVLTF. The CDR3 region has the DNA TGTGCCAGCAGCGCAGGGAACTCTGGGGCCAACGTCCTGACTTTC.

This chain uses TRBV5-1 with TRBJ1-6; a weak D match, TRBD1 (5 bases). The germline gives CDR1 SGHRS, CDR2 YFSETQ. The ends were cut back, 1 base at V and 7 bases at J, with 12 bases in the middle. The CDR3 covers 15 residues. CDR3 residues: CASSLSAGSNSPLHF. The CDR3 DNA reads TGCGCCAGCAGCTTGAGCGCAGGGTCGAATTCACCCCTCCACTTT.

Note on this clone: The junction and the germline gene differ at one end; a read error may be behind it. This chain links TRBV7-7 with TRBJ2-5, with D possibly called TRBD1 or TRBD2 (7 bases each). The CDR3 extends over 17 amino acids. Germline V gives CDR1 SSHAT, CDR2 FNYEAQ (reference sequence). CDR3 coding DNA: TGTGCTAGCAGCTTGGGGGGACTAACAGGGGCCCAAGAGACCCAGTACTTC. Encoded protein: CASSLGGLTGAQETQYF.

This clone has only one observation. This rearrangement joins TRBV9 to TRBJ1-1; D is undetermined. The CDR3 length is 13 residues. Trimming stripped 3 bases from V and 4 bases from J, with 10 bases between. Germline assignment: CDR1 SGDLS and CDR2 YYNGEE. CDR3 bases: TGTGCCAGCAGCGCCCAACCGGCCACTGAAGCTTTCTTT. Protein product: CASSAQPATEAFF.

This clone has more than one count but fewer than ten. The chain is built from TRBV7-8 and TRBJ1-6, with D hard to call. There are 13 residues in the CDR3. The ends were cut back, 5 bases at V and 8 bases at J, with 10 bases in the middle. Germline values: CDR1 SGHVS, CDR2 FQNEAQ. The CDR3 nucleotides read TGTGCCAGCAGCCCTCGACGGGATTCACCCCTCCACTTT. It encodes CASSPRRDSPLHF. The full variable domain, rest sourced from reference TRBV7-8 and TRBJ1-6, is GAGVSQSPRYKVAKRGQDVALRCDPISGHVSLFWYQQALGQGPEFLTYFQNEAQLDKSGLPSDRFFAERPEGSVSTLKIQRTQQEDSAVYLCASSPRRDSPLHFGNGTRLTVT.